The rows below give T cell receptor beta chains drawn from one sample of a study of blood T cell repertoires in COVID-19. Generated by immunoSEQ multiplex PCR, the TCRdb table keeps only in-frame clones and is missing some. The sample consists of 300,000 to 400,000 clones, approximately 87% of them appearing once. Sequencing input: peripheral blood. Source of these receptors: a woman in her forties or fifties with COVID-19, enrolled during active disease. Each CDR3 is given with its conserved first and last residue. The D gene is left open where the match is weak. For some rows the clone size is stated as once, few or many, or as a class when expanded; others skip it.

CSAKGQGFLMNTEAFF	-	TRBV29-1	TRBJ1-1	TRBD1
CAWSLAGGRGYYGYTF	-	TRBV30	TRBJ1-2	TRBD1
CASSLRGGTDTQYF	-	TRBV27	TRBJ2-3	-
CASSPGQGTTYEQYF	once	TRBV18	TRBJ2-7	TRBD1
CASKGDPGGYEQYF	-	TRBV5-1	TRBJ2-7	TRBD2
CASRQGVYTEAFF	-	TRBV6-6	TRBJ1-1	TRBD1
CASSLAPRGEEGYTF	-	TRBV7-9	TRBJ1-2	-
CASSEIGRGTF	-	TRBV6-1	TRBJ1-2	TRBD1
CATETGSSGYTF	-	TRBV25-1	TRBJ1-2	TRBD1
CASSLRGGAGANVLTF	-	TRBV6-5	TRBJ2-6	TRBD2
CASSAETVKNTEAFF	-	TRBV7-8	TRBJ1-1	-
CASSSAAARRLNTEAFF	-	TRBV7-6	TRBJ1-1	-
CASSLLVSGDNEQFF	-	TRBV28	TRBJ2-1	-
CASPHFRADNEKLFF	-	TRBV6-4	TRBJ1-4	-
CASSPRSGVYIIGELFF	-	TRBV9	TRBJ2-2	-
CASSYSYIGGNTEAFF	-	TRBV6-5	TRBJ1-1	-
CASSPQGLAAHNEQFF	once	TRBV7-9	TRBJ2-1	TRBD2
CASSSVPGQGGGAKLFF	few	TRBV2	TRBJ1-4	TRBD1